The text below deals with one TCR beta chain. Its antigen target is currently unknown. Base qualities are not recorded, but no much larger clone differs from it by a single base. In the prospective study, participants were about 18 to 95 years old, resided in under 30 geographic areas of the United States, and were enrolled through a virtual design. In the prospective study, cohorts were assigned on the basis of participant-reported clinical history obtained from a screening survey and a study questionnaire. Each participant in the prospective study had whole blood, serum and a nasopharyngeal or oropharyngeal swab collected by mobile phlebotomists. Participants in the prospective study had the option to provide additional blood draws and questionnaires over a roughly 2-month period. Blood samples from the prospective study were shipped frozen or at room temperature prior to DNA extraction. The sample comes from a study of blood T cell repertoires in COVID-19 (dated by TCRdb to the early 2020s). About the investigation overall: Collaborator samples came from the United States, Italy and Spain and covered acute and convalescent phases of COVID-19. The samples were drawn from two sources: the first 160 participants of the ongoing ImmuneRACE study, and 1,200 or so subjects contributed by 6 global collaborators. The material from the prospective study consisted of cDNA or gDNA derived from T cells, B-cell-depleted T cells, or PBMCs. The repertoires were released in a freely available public database intended as a resource for research on the immune response to SARS-CoV-2. Where available, HLA class I and class II types were taken from metadata supplied by the sample provider and were not determined by assay-based typing. Sample metadata almost always included a de-identified subject ID, COVID-19 status, age in years and sex. Subjects who had been exposed to COVID-19, were actively infected with it, or had recovered from it provided the deeply sampled blood TCRbeta repertoires that made up the dataset.

Findings and caveats that apply to the study as a whole: How much clinical and demographic metadata was included differed by source and by participant, and the metadata was provided uncurated.

The CDR3 sequence holds 15 residues, the cysteine and phenylalanine included. The retained sequence is limited to the CDR3, 45 bases, with the frame set at the first base. Relative to germline, V is 5 bases shorter and J is 10 bases shorter, with 23 bases between their ends. The germline V gene encodes CDR1 SGHTA and CDR2 FQGNSA. TCRbeta CDR3 regions were amplified from genomic DNA using the immunoSEQ Assay, a bias-controlled multiplex PCR. Turning to the authors' computational methods: Within the assay, amplification of reference gene primers was used to estimate how many nucleated cells each sample contained. Sequence reads were collapsed and filtered to measure the absolute abundance of every unique TCRbeta CDR3 rearrangement. Productive Simpson clonality was computed per sample as the square root of Simpson's diversity index over productive rearrangements. Entries here come from immuneACCESS through TCRdb and include only in-frame sequences with V and J called. Some clones fail to appear in such tables; in the studies checked, an unresolved V gene covers under half of the shortfall, and the cause of the remainder is unknown. V and J calls and clone size are those listed in that table; D and trimming were worked out from the DNA. Present in this sample are approximately 250,000 clones, more than 70% of which were seen just once. 2.5% of the sample comes from the top ten.

The sequence was collected from a woman aged 40 to 55 with acute COVID-19. Sequencing was done on a sample of PBMCs or T cells enriched from blood (not recorded which). Recombination linked TRBV7-2 to TRBJ1-1; TRBD1 is a weak D gene call, 6 bases matching. Here is the DNA: TGTGCCAGCAGCCCTGTAGGGGGTCTTATGGGTGGAGCTTTCTTT. Its amino acids are CASSPVGGLMGGAFF.